This T cell receptor beta chain was retrieved from a study of T cell responses to AZD1222 COVID-19 vaccine. About this clone: Its antigen is as yet unknown.

TCRdb keeps only in-frame clones here, not all; method: immunoSEQ multiplex PCR. The sample lists about 120,000 clones, approximately 85% occurring once. The CDR3 has 13 residues. The ends were cut back, 7 bases at V and 6 bases at J, with 12 bases in the middle. CDR1 is SGHTA and CDR2 is FQGNSA in the germline V gene. General study points: Nearly half of spike-specific TCRs reportedly target variant regions that are unmutated in the B.1.351 and B.1.1.7 variants. Samples come after the peak T cell response, not at day 14. Baseline serology detected seropositivity in only six or seven AZD1222 recipients. Most donors were white British and more were female, and clonal diversity was possibly underestimated.

This specimen was peripheral blood, taken on day 0 of MenACWY control vaccination. The receptor was derived from an adult in good health. J is TRBJ2-2 and V is TRBV7-2; a possible D gene is TRBD2 (6 bases). The CDR3 protein is CASNKRAAGELFF. DNA for the CDR3: TGTGCCAGCAACAAGCGGGCGGCCGGGGAGCTGTTTTTT.